This is a list of T cell receptor beta chains from one sample in a study of control samples from healthy donors and cancer patients. Sequencing used immunoSEQ multiplex PCR; TCRdb keeps in-frame clones, though not all of them. The sample records 99,000 or so clones, approximately 78% being singletons. Source material: blood. The origin of the receptors is a man in his sixties in good health. Both conserved end residues are part of each CDR3. D genes are given only for firm matches. Only some rows state a clone size, as once, few, many or a class for expanded clones.

clone size	V gene	J gene	D gene	CDR3 DNA	CDR3 protein
.	TRBV25-1	TRBJ2-5	.	TGTGCCAGCACTTCATTTAATCAAGAAACCCAGTACTTC	CASTSFNQETQYF
.	TRBV27	TRBJ2-4	TRBD2	TGTGCCAGCAGGGGACTAGCGGGTATAGCCAAAAACATTCAGTACTTC	CASRGLAGIAKNIQYF
.	TRBV6-5	TRBJ2-7	.	TGTGCCAGCAAACAGGGAGACTACGAGCAGTACTTC	CASKQGDYEQYF
.	TRBV19	TRBJ2-5	TRBD1	TGTGCCAGTAGTACGGGACGAAGACTAGGGACAGGGGGCGAGACCCAGTACTTC	CASSTGRRLGTGGETQYF
.	TRBV11-2	TRBJ2-2	.	TGTGCCAGCAGCCCTTGGGGGGCCGGGGAGCTGTTTTTT	CASSPWGAGELFF
.	TRBV11-2	TRBJ1-1	.	TGTGCCAGCAGCTTAGATCGGACGGGGATTGCTTTCTTT	CASSLDRTGIAFF
.	TRBV11-2	TRBJ2-1	.	TGTGCCAGCAGCTTATCTGGGGGGGCCCCGGGTGAGCAGTTCTTC	CASSLSGGAPGEQFF
.	TRBV24-1	TRBJ2-5	.	TGTGCCACCAGTGATTTGAATGCAGGAGAGACCCAGTACTTC	CATSDLNAGETQYF
.	TRBV28	TRBJ2-2	TRBD2	TGTGCCAGCAGGGATGGACAGGAGCTAATGGGACTAGCGGGAGGGCCACTCAAAACCGGGGAGCTGTTTTTT	CASRDGQELMGLAGGPLKTGELFF
.	TRBV28	TRBJ2-1	.	TGTGCCAGCAGTTTGATCGACTCGGGGGGCCACTACAATGAGCAGTTCTTC	CASSLIDSGGHYNEQFF
.	TRBV10-3	TRBJ1-1	TRBD1	TGTGCCATCAGTGCTGGGGACAGTGAAGCTTTCTTT	CAISAGDSEAFF
.	TRBV5-5	TRBJ1-5	.	TGTGCCAGCAGCTTGACAGCTACTAGCAATCAGCCCCAGCATTTT	CASSLTATSNQPQHF
.	TRBV6-6	TRBJ2-7	TRBD2	TGTGCCAGCAGAGAATCGACTAGCGGATCCTACGAGCAGTACTTC	CASRESTSGSYEQYF
.	TRBV6-5	TRBJ2-5	.	TGTGCCAGCAGTCCGCGAGGAGGGGAGGCACTTTCGTACTTC	CASSPRGGEALSYF
.	TRBV19	TRBJ2-7	TRBD1	TGTGCCAGTAGTTCCTACCGGGACAGGGGGCTCGAGCAGTACTTC	CASSSYRDRGLEQYF
.	TRBV27	TRBJ2-3	TRBD2	TGTGCCAGCGGAAGGATAGCGGGAGGGGTGACAGATACGCAGTATTTT	CASGRIAGGVTDTQYF
.	TRBV5-1	TRBJ2-6	TRBD1	TGCGCCAGCAGCTTAGGGACAGGCGGGGCCAACGTCCTGACTTTC	CASSLGTGGANVLTF
.	TRBV7-8	TRBJ2-2	.	TGTGCCAGCAGCCTCCGGACAGCCGAAACCGGGGAGCTGTTTTTT	CASSLRTAETGELFF
.	TRBV12-3/TRBV12-4	TRBJ2-7	.	TGTGCCAGCAGTCTAACCGGGAGCTACGAGCAGTACTTC	CASSLTGSYEQYF
.	TRBV19	TRBJ1-5	.	TGTGCCAGTAGTAGGCCGATGGGCAATCAGCCCCAGCATTTT	CASSRPMGNQPQHF
.	TRBV7-6	TRBJ2-5	TRBD2	TGTGCCAGCAGCCTAGCGGACTACCAAGAGACCCAGTACTTC	CASSLADYQETQYF
once	TRBV30	TRBJ2-3	TRBD2	TGTGCCTGGAGTGGGGGGACTAGCGGGAGCCTGGAGGGGACGCGGTATTTT	CAWSGGTSGSLEGTRYF
.	TRBV6-2/TRBV6-3	TRBJ2-1	.	TGTGCCAGCAGCGGAGGTCTAGAGGGCTACAATGAGCAGTTCTTC	CASSGGLEGYNEQFF
.	TRBV12-5	TRBJ1-2	.	TGTGCTAGTGGTTTGCCGGGATCTAACTATGGCTACACCTTC	CASGLPGSNYGYTF
.	TRBV6-5	TRBJ1-6	.	TGTGCCAGCAGGCGGGGGGGCTCCTATAATTCACCCCTCCACTTT	CASRRGGSYNSPLHF
.	TRBV16	TRBJ2-5	.	TGTGCCAGCAGCCAATCGAGGCAAGAGACCCAGTACTTC	CASSQSRQETQYF
.	TRBV3-1/TRBV3-2	TRBJ2-7	.	TGTGCCAGCAGCCGAAAGCCGGAAGGGGAATACGAGCAGTACTTC	CASSRKPEGEYEQYF
.	TRBV6-5	TRBJ2-2	.	TGTGCCAGCAGTTACGAGACAGGAGCCACCGGGGAGCTGTTTTTT	CASSYETGATGELFF
.	TRBV5-1	TRBJ2-7	TRBD2	TGCGCCAGCAGCCCAAAAGCGGGAGGGCCCCACGAGCAGTACTTC	CASSPKAGGPHEQYF
.	TRBV29-1	TRBJ2-3	TRBD1	TGCAGCGTCGGGACAGGGGCAACCTTCACAGATACGCAGTATTTT	CSVGTGATFTDTQYF
.	TRBV7-6	TRBJ2-5	.	TGTGCCAGCAGCTTATGGCAGGAGGGGACCCAGTACTTC	CASSLWQEGTQYF
once	TRBV3-1/TRBV3-2	TRBJ2-5	.	TGTGCCAGCAGCCAAGAGTCGGCAGGGAAGTGGTTGGAGACCCAGTACTTC	CASSQESAGKWLETQYF
.	TRBV19	TRBJ1-1	TRBD1	TGTGCCAGTAGTATCGCAACCGGGACAGGGGATGTAGCTTTCTTT	CASSIATGTGDVAFF
.	TRBV5-1	TRBJ2-2	TRBD2	TGCGCCAGCAGCATAACCGGGACTAGCGGGGTCGGCGAGCTGTTTTTT	CASSITGTSGVGELFF
few	TRBV5-4	TRBJ2-6	.	TGTGCCAGCAGCTTGGCCGGGACCGAAAGCTCTGGGGCCAACGTCCTGACTTTC	CASSLAGTESSGANVLTF
.	TRBV4-1	TRBJ1-4	TRBD1	TGCGCCAGCAGCCAAGAGCCGACAGGGGGCGTTGAAAAACTGTTTTTT	CASSQEPTGGVEKLFF
.	TRBV4-1	TRBJ1-1	.	TGCGCCAGCAGCCCAGGACGCCCAACTGAAGCTTTCTTT	CASSPGRPTEAFF
.	TRBV5-6	TRBJ2-7	.	TGTGCCAGCAGCTTGACAGGCTACGAGCAGTACTTC	CASSLTGYEQYF
.	TRBV4-2	TRBJ2-7	.	TGTGCCAGCAGCCAAGATGGTCCACAGGGTCCCTACGAGCAGTACTTC	CASSQDGPQGPYEQYF